Below are 2 T cell receptor beta chains sequenced from a single sample in a study of cytomegalovirus exposure and HLA in healthy donors. PCR primers comprised 60 Vbeta and 13 Jbeta primers. Assay used: immunoSEQ multiplex PCR; TCRdb lists only in-frame clones, some missing. Among about 130,000 clones, about 74% were seen once, and the ten largest hold roughly 6.3%. Sequencing input: PBMCs. Receptors originate from a woman aged 50 to 60 in good health and CMV-seropositive.

J is TRBJ2-7 and V is TRBV5-1; a possible D gene is TRBD1 (6 bases). The V gene's germline CDR1 is SGHRS and CDR2 YFSETQ. The CDR3 is 14 amino acids. V was clipped by 3 bases and J by 5 bases, with 15 bases between them. The CDR3 DNA sequence: TGCGCCAGCAGCTCCCCAGGGGATCTAGACGAGCAGTACTTC. This encodes CASSSPGDLDEQYF.

The chain carries TRBV7-8 and TRBJ1-1; no reliable D call. The CDR3 spans 15 residues. V was pared by 5 bases and J by 1 base, with 14 bases between. CDR1 is SGHVS, CDR2 FQNEAQ, per germline. The CDR3 here is CASSAHRDPNTEAFF. CDR3 nucleotide sequence: TGTGCCAGCAGCGCGCACCGGGATCCGAACACTGAAGCTTTCTTT.